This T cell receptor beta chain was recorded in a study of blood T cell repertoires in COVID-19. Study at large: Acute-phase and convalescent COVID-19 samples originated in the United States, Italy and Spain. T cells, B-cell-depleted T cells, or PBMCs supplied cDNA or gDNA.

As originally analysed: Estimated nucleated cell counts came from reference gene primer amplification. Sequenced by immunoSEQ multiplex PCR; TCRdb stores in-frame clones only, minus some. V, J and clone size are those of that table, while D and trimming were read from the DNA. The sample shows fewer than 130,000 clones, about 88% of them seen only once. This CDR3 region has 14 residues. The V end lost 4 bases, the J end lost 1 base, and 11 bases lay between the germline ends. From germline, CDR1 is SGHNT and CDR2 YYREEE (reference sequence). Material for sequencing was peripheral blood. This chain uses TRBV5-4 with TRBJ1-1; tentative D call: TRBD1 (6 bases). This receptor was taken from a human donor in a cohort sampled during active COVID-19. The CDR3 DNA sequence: TGTGCCAGCAGCCCGGTGGGACAGAACACTGAAGCTTTCTTT. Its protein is CASSPVGQNTEAFF.